This T cell receptor (beta chain) is drawn from a study of blood T cells in healthy people across ages. Through a sample-barcoded 5' primer and a J-beta primer mix, a second PCR was run for about 7 to 12 cycles. TCRdb called the 5' RACE reads again in MiXCR, with one record for every CDR3 protein. The table records under 2 million distinct CDR3 sequences, about 32% of them present only once. Trimming cost V 4 bases and J 4 bases, with 12 bases left between them. CDR1 is DFQATT, CDR2 SNEGSKA, per germline (reference sequence). The CDR3 is 13 amino acids. This rearrangement joins TRBV20-1 to TRBJ2-3; D uncertain. This receptor was identified in a woman aged 25 to 39 in good health. Material for sequencing was blood. This CDR3 is CSATEHGPDTQYF. The CDR3 DNA reads as TGCAGTGCTACGGAGCACGGGCCAGATACGCAGTATTTT.